The clone carrying this T cell receptor (beta chain) was seen just once. The CDR3 loop spans 14 amino acids. The V gene's germline CDR1 is SGHRS and CDR2 YFSETQ. V trimming: 7 bases; J trimming: 0 bases; junction bases outside the gene matches: 4. The data originate from a study of blood T cell repertoires in COVID-19. Study background: Sources were T cells, B-cell-depleted T cells, or PBMCs; the material itself was cDNA or gDNA.

Under the authors' procedure: Amplified reference gene primers provided the basis for estimating nucleated cell counts. The method was immunoSEQ multiplex PCR; TCRdb's version includes in-frame clones alone and lacks a portion of them. For V, J and clone size, that table is used; D and trimming come from the DNA. Among about 260,000 clones listed, roughly 84% were seen once. The sample was peripheral blood. The clonotype comes from a human donor in a cohort sampled during active COVID-19. J is TRBJ1-3 and V is TRBV5-1; TRBD1 agrees at 7 bases. The CDR3: CASYEGASGNTIYF. Here the CDR3 DNA reads TGCGCCAGCTACGAGGGGGCCTCTGGAAACACCATATATTTT.